The 16 T cell receptor beta chains below were found in one sample sequenced in a study of shared clonotypes between healthy human individuals. The data were produced by immunoSEQ multiplex PCR, yet TCRdb's version contains in-frame clones alone and is incomplete. The sample carries approximately 1.5 million clones, 98% recorded once. Sequencing was done on a sample of naive CD4+ T cells sorted from blood. The subset was: CD45RA+ positively selected. The receptor set was obtained from a man aged 25 to 40 in good health.

Details on this clone: Distinct nucleotide sequences in the sample also encode this CDR3. The chain carries TRBV14 and TRBJ2-1; D possibly corresponds to TRBD2 (5 bases). Trimming cost V 1 base and J 4 bases, with 11 bases left between them. Germline CDR1 is SGHDN and CDR2 is FVKESK. This CDR3 spans 15 amino acids. In DNA form, the CDR3 reads TGTGCCAGCAGCCAAGGTGCTAGCAGTTACAATGAGCAGTTCTTC. Amino acids: CASSQGASSYNEQFF.

The chain recombines TRBV6-5 with TRBJ1-4, with D maybe TRBD1 (6 bases). Germline lookup yields CDR1 MNHEY and CDR2 SVGAGI. Trimming shortened V by 7 bases and J by 2 bases, and 11 bases separated the two germline ends. CDR3 length equals 14 residues. CDR3 sequence (DNA): TGTGCCAGCAACGTCCAGGGGACTAATGAAAAACTGTTTTTT. Protein product: CASNVQGTNEKLFF.

The chain recombines TRBV18 with TRBJ1-3, with 7 nucleotides matching TRBD1. Germline CDR1 and CDR2: KGHSH and LQKENI. Trimming cost V 5 bases and J 4 bases; bases outside gene matches: 5. The CDR3 covers 14 residues. In nucleotides, the CDR3 is TGTGCCAGCTCAGCGACAGGGACCGGAAACACCATATATTTT. It is translated as CASSATGTGNTIYF.

This chain connects TRBV11-3 to TRBJ2-1; D tentatively fits TRBD1 or TRBD2 (5 bases each). Trimming pared 1 base from V and 0 bases from J, leaving 10 bases between. Looked up from germline, CDR1 is SGHNT and CDR2 is YENEEA. The CDR3 consists of 16 residues. As DNA, the CDR3 is TGTGCCAGCAGCTTAGGGGACCTGAGCTCCTACAATGAGCAGTTCTTC. Residues: CASSLGDLSSYNEQFF.

This clone is a singleton in its sample. This chain joins TRBV5-1 and TRBJ2-5, with D possibly TRBD2 on 6 matching bases. V dropped 4 bases and J dropped 7 bases, with 14 bases sitting between them. The CDR3 loop spans 13 amino acids. The germline V gene has CDR1 SGHRS and CDR2 YFSETQ. DNA for the CDR3: TGCGCCAGCAGCCCTGGGACGGAGGGGACCCAGTACTTC. Amino acid sequence: CASSPGTEGTQYF.

The rearrangement uses TRBV6-1 and TRBJ2-7; D unresolved. Trimming cost V 5 bases and J 0 bases, with 8 bases left between them. CDR3 size: 13 residues. Germline V gives CDR1 MNHNS, CDR2 SASEGT. In nucleotides, the CDR3 is TGTGCCAGCAGTCACATTAGCTCCTACGAGCAGTACTTC. This translates into CASSHISSYEQYF.

The chain is built from TRBV30 and TRBJ2-7; D not certain. The CDR3 contains 13 residues. CDR1 is GTSNPN and CDR2 is SVGIG in the germline V gene (reference sequence). Trimming removed 3 bases from V and 4 bases from J, with 13 bases in between. CDR3 residues: CAWRSLSSYEQYF. CDR3 nucleotide sequence: TGTGCCTGGAGGAGCCTTTCGTCGTACGAGCAGTACTTC.

This chain connects TRBV7-8 to TRBJ1-5; D is undetermined. Between the trimmed V and J ends, which lost 5 bases and 6 bases, there was a span of 20 bases. Per the germline V gene, CDR1 is SGHVS and CDR2 is FQNEAQ. The CDR3 is 16 amino acids. The DNA of the CDR3 is TGTGCCAGCAGCCCCGGTGCGTTTTTGGGCATTCAGCCCCAGCATTTT. Translating it yields CASSPGAFLGIQPQHF.

V usage is TRBV28 and J usage is TRBJ2-2; the D gene is possibly TRBD2 (6 bases). The germline gives CDR1 MDHEN, CDR2 SYDVKM. Trimming took 8 bases from V and 7 from J, leaving 17 bases between them. The CDR3 is 14 residues long. The CDR3 DNA follows: TGTGCCAGCGGGGCACTAGCTGCAGTCGGGGAGCTGTTTTTT. This codes for CASGALAAVGELFF. Filled out from reference TRBV28 and TRBJ2-2, the complete variable domain reads DVKVTQSSRYLVKRTGEKVFLECVQDMDHENMFWYRQDPGLGLRLIYFSYDVKMKEKGDIPEGYSVSREKKERFSLILESASTNQTSMYLCASGALAAVGELFFGEGSRLTVL.

The V gene is TRBV19, the J gene TRBJ2-7; possible D gene TRBD1, 5 bases. The germline CDR1 and CDR2 sequences are LNHDA and SQIVND (reference sequence). V was trimmed by 6 bases and J by 9 bases, leaving 24 bases between them. The CDR3 runs to 15 residues. The chain's CDR3 is CASSPWGQVGGGQYF. CDR3 in DNA: TGTGCCAGTAGCCCATGGGGCCAGGTTGGTGGTGGGCAGTACTTC.

The rearrangement uses TRBV5-1 and TRBJ2-7; no clear D. The V end was cut by 4 bases, the J end by 5 bases, with 13 bases between. The CDR3 loop spans 13 amino acids. Germline values: CDR1 SGHRS, CDR2 YFSETQ. The chain's CDR3 is CASSPLSQNEQYF. For the CDR3, the DNA is TGCGCCAGCAGCCCCTTAAGTCAGAACGAGCAGTACTTC.

This chain connects TRBV5-4 to TRBJ2-5, with 7 nucleotides matching TRBD2. The germline CDR1 and CDR2 sequences are SGHNT and YYREEE (reference sequence). There are 15 residues in the CDR3. Trimming cost V 5 bases and J 5 bases; bases outside gene matches: 12. CDR3 loop: CASRASYRTRETQYF. CDR3 in DNA: TGTGCCAGCAGAGCGAGTTATAGGACTAGGGAGACCCAGTACTTC.

This chain uses TRBV25-1 with TRBJ2-1; D uncertain. Germline assignment: CDR1 MGHDK and CDR2 SYGVNS. The V and J ends lost 9 bases and 9 bases respectively, with 12 bases between them. This CDR3 comprises 11 residues. CDR3 nucleotide sequence: TGTGCCAGTCGGAAGGACGGTGAGCAGTTCTTC. Protein product: CASRKDGEQFF.

This chain links TRBV14 with TRBJ2-1; 7 positions match TRBD1. The CDR3 totals 15 residues. Germline CDR1 reads SGHDN; CDR2 reads FVKESK. The ends lost 5 bases at V and 7 bases at J; junction bases unmatched: 11. The CDR3: CASSSRQGPGNEQFF. The CDR3 nucleotides read TGTGCCAGCAGCTCACGACAGGGTCCGGGGAATGAGCAGTTCTTC.

The J gene is TRBJ2-3, the V gene TRBV9; perhaps D is TRBD1 or TRBD2 (5 bases each). Germline V gene data show CDR1 as SGDLS and CDR2 as YYNGEE. The CDR3 sequence is 18 residues long. V was shortened by 2 bases and J by 2 bases, with 21 bases between the two germline ends. Here the CDR3 DNA reads TGTGCCAGCAGCGTTAGGGGCAGCGGTCTTTGGGACACAGATACGCAGTATTTT. Translating gives CASSVRGSGLWDTDTQYF.

The V gene is TRBV27, the J gene TRBJ2-7, with D possibly TRBD2 on 5 matching bases. There are 15 residues in the CDR3. The ends were cut back, 6 bases at V and 1 base at J, with 16 bases in the middle. CDR1 is MNHEY and CDR2 is SMNVEV in the germline V gene (reference sequence). DNA for the CDR3: TGTGCCAGCAGGCTGGTTCCCGGCGGGTCCTACGAGCAGTACTTC. Amino acid sequence: CASRLVPGGSYEQYF.